One sample yielded the 27 T cell receptor beta chains listed below, sequenced in a study of blood T cell repertoires in COVID-19. Some clones are missing from TCRdb's copy, which holds only in-frame ones; the method was immunoSEQ multiplex PCR. The sample lists nearly 95,000 clones, 80% to 90% occurring once. The sample comprised peripheral blood. These receptors were collected from an elderly woman with acute or convalescent COVID-19.

CDR3 amino acids: CASSPKRGETQYF. The CDR3 DNA reads as TGTGCCAGCTCACCAAAGCGGGGAGAGACCCAGTACTTC. The chain employs TRBV18 and TRBJ2-5; 7 bases match TRBD2. The CDR3 totals 13 residues. V dropped 2 bases and J dropped 4; count of bases not matched to a gene: 1. Germline values: CDR1 KGHSH, CDR2 LQKENI.

The V call is TRBV9, the J call TRBJ1-2; 8 bases line up with TRBD1. Germline V CDR1 and CDR2: SGDLS, YYNGEE. The trim removed 4 bases at V and 4 bases at J, leaving 9 bases unmatched. The CDR3 covers 15 residues. The CDR3 DNA sequence: TGTGCCAGCAGCTCCGGACAGGGAAGGACCTATGGCTACACCTTC. As protein: CASSSGQGRTYGYTF.

The gene calls are TRBV12-3 or TRBV12-4 and TRBJ2-3; D uncertain. V shed 3 bases and J shed 5 bases, with 6 bases lying between them. The CDR3 runs to 12 residues. DNA of the CDR3: TGTGCCAGCAGTTTCTCTAAAGATACGCAGTATTTT. Amino acids: CASSFSKDTQYF.

The V call is TRBV19, the J call TRBJ1-2; D possibly corresponds to TRBD1 (5 bases). Between the trimmed V and J ends, which lost 7 bases and 0 bases, there was a span of 12 bases. The CDR3 has 14 amino acids. Germline V lookup: CDR1 LNHDA, CDR2 SQIVND (reference sequence). The CDR3 region is CASNPWGSNYGYTF. The CDR3 region has the DNA TGTGCCAGTAATCCTTGGGGCTCTAACTATGGCTACACCTTC. Complete variable domain (other parts from reference TRBV19 and TRBJ1-2): DGGITQSPKYLFRKEGQNVTLSCEQNLNHDAMYWYRQDPGQGLRLIYYSQIVNDFQKGDIAEGYSVSREKKESFPLTVTSAQKNPTAFYLCASNPWGSNYGYTFGSGTRLTVV.

This clone was seen more than once but under ten times. The chain links TRBV4-3 to TRBJ2-7; possible D gene TRBD2, 6 bases. The V gene lost 0 bases and the J gene lost 0 bases, with 9 bases spanning the gap. CDR1 and CDR2 (germline): LGHNA, YSLEER. The CDR3 loop spans 15 amino acids. The DNA for the CDR3 is TGCGCCAGCAGCCAAGACCGGGACTCCTCCTACGAGCAGTACTTC. This codes for CASSQDRDSSYEQYF.

The gene calls are TRBV30 and TRBJ2-7, with D possibly TRBD2 on 5 matching bases. This CDR3 contains 13 residues. Germline V lookup: CDR1 GTSNPN, CDR2 SVGIG (reference sequence). The ends were cut back, 2 bases at V and 2 bases at J, with 10 bases in the middle. CDR3 coding DNA: TGTGCCTGGAGTCGGGGTCCTACCTACGAGCAGTACTTC. Protein sequence: CAWSRGPTYEQYF.

The CDR3 here is CATSRAGSGANVLTF. In DNA, the CDR3 is TGTGCCACCAGCAGAGCGGGGTCTGGGGCCAACGTCCTGACTTTC. This rearrangement joins TRBV15 to TRBJ2-6; D is possibly TRBD2 (5 bases). V was clipped by 1 base and J by 1 base, with 5 bases between them. Germline-derived CDR1 and CDR2 are LNHNV and YYDKDF (reference sequence). The CDR3 contains 15 residues.

The rearrangement uses TRBV6-1 and TRBJ1-6; D not resolved. Between the trimmed V and J ends, which lost 1 base and 0 bases, there was a span of 13 bases. CDR1 is MNHNS and CDR2 is SASEGT in the germline V gene. This CDR3 has 18 residues. The CDR3 here is CASSEVPPKSSYNSPLHF. The CDR3 DNA is TGTGCCAGCAGTGAAGTACCGCCTAAGAGCTCCTATAATTCACCCCTCCACTTT.

The chain links TRBV18 to TRBJ2-7; possible D gene TRBD2, 6 bases. In germline, CDR1 is KGHSH, CDR2 LQKENI. V was cut by 5 bases and J by 0 bases, with 14 bases left in between. The CDR3 extends over 15 amino acids. The CDR3 bases are TGTGCCAGCTCAGAAGGGCACGGGAGCTCCTACGAGCAGTACTTC. Its protein product is CASSEGHGSSYEQYF.

The V call is TRBV30, the J call TRBJ2-7; D might be TRBD1 (5 bases). This CDR3 has 15 residues. The V gene lost 3 bases and the J gene lost 2 bases, with 17 bases spanning the gap. CDR1 is GTSNPN, CDR2 SVGIG, per germline (reference sequence). CDR3 in DNA: TGTGCCTGGAGCGCAATTGGCAGGGTAACCTACGAGCAGTACTTC. Amino acids: CAWSAIGRVTYEQYF.

The V gene is TRBV5-1, the J gene TRBJ1-2; unclear D gene. Deletions cut 4 bases from V and 0 bases from J, with 16 bases between. The germline gives CDR1 SGHRS, CDR2 YFSETQ. This CDR3 is 16 amino acids long. This chain's CDR3 is CASSPRSGTANYGYTF. CDR3 sequence (DNA): TGCGCCAGCAGCCCCCGCTCAGGTACAGCTAACTATGGCTACACCTTC. The full variable domain, rest sourced from reference TRBV5-1 and TRBJ1-2, is KAGVTQTPRYLIKTRGQQVTLSCSPISGHRSVSWYQQTPGQGLQFLFEYFSETQRNKGNFPGRFSGRQFSNSRSEMNVSTLELGDSALYLCASSPRSGTANYGYTFGSGTRLTVV.

V is TRBV19 and J is TRBJ2-1; TRBD2 matches 12 bases. In germline, CDR1 is LNHDA, CDR2 SQIVND (reference sequence). Losses at the gene ends were 8 bases for V and 3 bases for J; bases not matched to a gene: 11. This CDR3 contains 17 residues. The chain's CDR3 is CASGSSGRAKYYNEQFF. The CDR3 coding sequence is TGTGCCAGTGGGTCTAGCGGGAGGGCAAAATACTACAATGAGCAGTTCTTC.

The chain combines TRBV5-1 with TRBJ1-6; D may be TRBD1 (6 bases). The CDR3 sequence is 16 residues long. V was pared by 5 bases and J by 1 base, with 13 bases between. The germline gives CDR1 SGHRS, CDR2 YFSETQ. The CDR3 loop reads CASSPGVGSYNSPLHF. The CDR3 DNA follows: TGCGCCAGCAGTCCAGGGGTAGGTTCCTATAATTCACCCCTCCACTTT. The full variable domain, completed using reference TRBV5-1 and TRBJ1-6, is KAGVTQTPRYLIKTRGQQVTLSCSPISGHRSVSWYQQTPGQGLQFLFEYFSETQRNKGNFPGRFSGRQFSNSRSEMNVSTLELGDSALYLCASSPGVGSYNSPLHFGNGTRLTVT.

In this sample, this clone turned up once. The chain links TRBV6-1 to TRBJ1-2; D is perhaps TRBD1 (5 bases). Germline V gene data show CDR1 as MNHNS and CDR2 as SASEGT. V gave up 2 bases and J gave up 4 bases, with 11 bases separating them. This CDR3 comprises 14 residues. The CDR3 loop reads CASSEQGSIYGYTF. CDR3 nucleotides: TGTGCCAGCAGTGAACAGGGTAGTATCTATGGCTACACCTTC.

V is TRBV27 and J is TRBJ2-2; D remains ambiguous. Germline V gene lookup returns CDR1 MNHEY and CDR2 SMNVEV (reference sequence). This CDR3 contains 11 residues. Trimming removed 6 bases from V and 5 bases from J, with 4 bases in between. The CDR3 spells CASRTTGELFF. The DNA of the CDR3 is TGTGCCAGCAGGACTACCGGGGAGCTGTTTTTT.

This rearrangement joins TRBV10-3 to TRBJ2-1; 11 bases fit TRBD2. The junction had 17 bases not matched to a gene; V was cut back by 10 bases and J by 0 bases. The CDR3 runs 19 residues. Germline CDR1 ENHRY, CDR2 SYGVKD. The CDR3 loop is CATTSPIGTSGSSYNEQFF. The CDR3 bases are TGTGCCACAACTTCCCCCATAGGGACTAGCGGCAGCTCCTACAATGAGCAGTTCTTC.

The CDR3 coding sequence is TGTGCCAGTAGTGTATCCTTTAGCACCGGGGAGCTGTTTTTT. As protein: CASSVSFSTGELFF. V is TRBV19 and J is TRBJ2-2; unclear D gene. The CDR3 runs 14 residues. V was clipped by 5 bases and J by 4 bases, with 11 bases between them. The V gene's germline CDR1 is LNHDA and CDR2 SQIVND (reference sequence).

The V and J genes are TRBV3-1 (or the pseudogene TRBV3-2) and TRBJ2-7; tentative D call: TRBD1 (6 bases). The CDR3 consists of 13 residues. With 5 bases removed from V and 6 bases from J, the gap between germline ends came to 14 bases. Germline CDR1 and CDR2: LGHDT and YNNKEL (reference sequence). The DNA for the CDR3 is TGTGCCAGCAGCAAAAGTGTGGGGGCCGAGCAGTACTTC. As protein: CASSKSVGAEQYF.

Here the CDR3 reads CASSQDTSGSRKTQYF. The CDR3 DNA follows: TGTGCCAGCAGCCAAGATACGAGCGGTAGTAGGAAGACCCAGTACTTC. The chain carries TRBV4-2 and TRBJ2-5; D might be TRBD2 (5 bases). Trimming pared 0 bases from V and 6 bases from J, leaving 17 bases between. The CDR3 totals 16 residues. The germline gives CDR1 LGHNA, CDR2 YNFKEQ.

The gene calls are TRBV5-6 and TRBJ1-6; possible D gene TRBD1, 5 bases. This CDR3 comprises 16 residues. Trimming took off 2 bases at V and 8 bases at J, with 17 bases between the two ends. The germline V gene has CDR1 SGHDT and CDR2 YYEEEE. CDR3 region: CASSFQGKMGYSPLHF. CDR3 coding DNA: TGTGCCAGCAGCTTCCAGGGAAAAATGGGGTATTCACCCCTCCACTTT.

The rearrangement links TRBV7-6 to TRBJ2-5; TRBD2 is a possible D gene (7 bases). Trimming took 3 bases from V and 4 from J, leaving 15 bases between them. This CDR3 has 15 amino acids. Germline V gene lookup returns CDR1 SGHVS and CDR2 FNYEAQ. The CDR3 reads CASSFRGGAAETQYF. In nucleotides, the CDR3 is TGTGCCAGCAGCTTTCGAGGGGGGGCTGCAGAGACCCAGTACTTC.

The chain combines TRBV6-5 with TRBJ1-6; 7 nucleotides agree with TRBD1. From germline, CDR1 is MNHEY and CDR2 SVGAGI. The CDR3 loop spans 15 amino acids. V gave up 6 bases and J gave up 9 bases; unmatched junction bases: 11. The CDR3 nucleotides are TGTGCCAGCAGCCGGACAGGAGGGGCAGTTTCACCCCTCCACTTT. Its translation: CASSRTGGAVSPLHF.

The rearrangement uses TRBV27 and TRBJ1-2; unclear D gene. Germline loops: CDR1 MNHEY, CDR2 SMNVEV (reference sequence). With 0 bases removed from V and 4 bases from J, the gap between germline ends came to 9 bases. The CDR3 is made up of 14 amino acids. The CDR3 here is CASSLSPGPYGYTF. Written as DNA, the CDR3 is TGTGCCAGCAGTTTATCGCCAGGCCCCTATGGCTACACCTTC.

In this sample, this clone turned up once. V usage is TRBV19 and J usage is TRBJ1-5, with a possible D match to TRBD1 (6 bases). There are 15 residues in the CDR3. Germline CDR1 and CDR2: LNHDA and SQIVND (reference sequence). V gave up 5 bases and J gave up 1 base, with 12 bases separating them. This CDR3 reads CASSQQGLSNQPQHF. The DNA for the CDR3 is TGTGCCAGTAGTCAACAGGGTTTGAGCAATCAGCCCCAGCATTTT.

This clone was counted a few times. V is TRBV6-5 and J is TRBJ1-3, with D possibly TRBD1 on 6 matching bases. Trimming pared 6 bases from V and 0 bases from J, leaving 9 bases between. CDR1 MNHEY and CDR2 SVGAGI come from the germline V gene. The CDR3 sequence is 14 residues long. DNA of the CDR3: TGTGCCAGCAGGCAGGGGCCCTCTGGAAACACCATATATTTT. It is translated as CASRQGPSGNTIYF.

V usage is TRBV10-3 and J usage is TRBJ1-4; TRBD1 might be the D (6 bases). Between the trimmed V and J ends, which lost 0 bases and 8 bases, there was a span of 16 bases. Germline CDR1 and CDR2: ENHRY and SYGVKD. This CDR3 region has 16 residues. This CDR3 is CAISESPGGLQEKLFF. The CDR3 DNA is TGTGCCATCAGTGAGTCACCGGGGGGCCTTCAGGAAAAACTGTTTTTT.

The V gene is TRBV4-1, the J gene TRBJ2-3; no clear D. Per germline, CDR1 MGHRA and CDR2 YSYEKL. CDR3 length equals 16 residues. V was shortened by 0 bases and J by 1 base, with 11 bases between the two germline ends. CDR3 residues: CASSQDGLLGTDTQYF. The DNA for the CDR3 is TGCGCCAGCAGCCAAGATGGGCTTCTGGGCACAGATACGCAGTATTTT.